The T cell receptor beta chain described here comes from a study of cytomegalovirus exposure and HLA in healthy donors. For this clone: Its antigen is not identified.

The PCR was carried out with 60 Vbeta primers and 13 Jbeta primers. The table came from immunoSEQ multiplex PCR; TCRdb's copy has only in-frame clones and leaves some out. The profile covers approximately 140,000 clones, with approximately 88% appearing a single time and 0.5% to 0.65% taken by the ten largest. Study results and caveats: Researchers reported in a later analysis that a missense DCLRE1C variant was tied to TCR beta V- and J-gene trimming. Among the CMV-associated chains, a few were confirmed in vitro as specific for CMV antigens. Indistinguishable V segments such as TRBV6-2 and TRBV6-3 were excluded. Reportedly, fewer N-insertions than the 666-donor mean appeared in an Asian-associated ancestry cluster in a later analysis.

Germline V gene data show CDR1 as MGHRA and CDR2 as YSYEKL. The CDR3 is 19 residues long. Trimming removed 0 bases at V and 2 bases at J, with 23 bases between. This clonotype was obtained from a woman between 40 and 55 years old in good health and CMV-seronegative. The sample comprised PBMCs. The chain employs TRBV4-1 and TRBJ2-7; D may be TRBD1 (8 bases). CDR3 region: CASSQDHLGGGTGPYEQYF. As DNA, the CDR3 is TGCGCCAGCAGCCAAGATCATCTTGGGGGGGGGACAGGTCCCTACGAGCAGTACTTC.